The 22 T cell receptor beta chains presented below share a single source sample, sequenced in a study of blood T cell repertoires in COVID-19. Measured with immunoSEQ multiplex PCR; TCRdb has only the in-frame clones, and not every one. Of roughly 100,000 clones in the sample, approximately 72% are singletons; the top ten hold roughly 19%. The specimen was peripheral blood. The receptors originated from a woman in her seventies with acute or convalescent COVID-19.

In this sample, this clone turned up a few times. The J gene is TRBJ2-7, the V gene TRBV10-3, with 11 nucleotides matching TRBD1. Per germline, CDR1 ENHRY and CDR2 SYGVKD. The CDR3 covers 16 residues. V lost 4 bases to trimming and J lost 0 bases; unmatched junction nucleotides: 5. The CDR3 DNA is TGTGCCATCAGTGGACCGGGACAGGGGGACTCCTACGAGCAGTACTTC. It codes for CAISGPGQGDSYEQYF.

This clone was detected a few times. V is TRBV25-1 and J is TRBJ1-4, with D maybe TRBD1 (5 bases). This CDR3 has 14 residues. Germline CDR1 is MGHDK and CDR2 is SYGVNS. With 6 bases removed from V and 4 bases from J, the gap between germline ends came to 12 bases. The chain's CDR3 is CASRKDGGNEKLFF. CDR3 DNA: TGTGCCAGCAGAAAGGACGGGGGTAATGAAAAACTGTTTTTT.

The chain uses TRBV12-5 and TRBJ2-2; D uncertain. This CDR3 has 12 amino acids. The germline V and J ends were trimmed by 6 bases and 3 bases, with 5 bases remaining between them. Germline V lookup: CDR1 LGHNT, CDR2 FRNRAP. The chain's CDR3 is CASGRDTGELFF. The CDR3 coding sequence is TGTGCTAGTGGCCGGGACACCGGGGAGCTGTTTTTT.

In its sample, this clone was seen once. V is TRBV3-1 (or the pseudogene TRBV3-2) and J is TRBJ1-2, with D maybe TRBD1 (6 bases). V was pared by 0 bases and J by 5 bases, with 16 bases between. Germline CDR1 reads LGHDT; CDR2 reads YNNKEL (reference sequence). The length of the CDR3 is 16 residues. This CDR3 is CASSQEVPGGYYGYTF. Written as DNA, the CDR3 is TGTGCCAGCAGCCAAGAAGTCCCGGGGGGCTATTATGGCTACACCTTC.

The V and J genes are TRBV6-5 and TRBJ1-2; no clear D gene. CDR1 and CDR2 from the germline V gene are MNHEY and SVGAGI. The CDR3 has 14 amino acids. V gave up 5 bases and J gave up 8 bases, with 18 bases separating them. CDR3 protein: CASSQRLSLAGYTF. The DNA for the CDR3 is TGTGCCAGCAGTCAGAGACTGAGCCTTGCGGGCTACACCTTC.

This clone was counted a few times. CDR3: CAISGGLNEQYF. The CDR3 nucleotides read TGTGCCATCAGTGGGGGCCTGAACGAGCAGTACTTC. This chain links TRBV10-3 with TRBJ2-7; D is possibly TRBD1 (5 bases). V was clipped by 4 bases and J by 5 bases, with 9 bases between them. The CDR3 extends over 12 amino acids. Germline assignment: CDR1 ENHRY and CDR2 SYGVKD.

The gene calls are TRBV7-9 and TRBJ2-7; the D gene is possibly TRBD2 (5 bases). CDR1 and CDR2 (germline): SEHNR, FQNEAQ (reference sequence). Trimming took off 5 bases at V and 2 bases at J, with 7 bases between the two ends. The CDR3 sequence is 12 residues long. CDR3 nucleotide sequence: TGTGCCAGCAGCGGAGGAACCTACGAGCAGTACTTC. Translated, it gives CASSGGTYEQYF. Full variable domain (outside the CDR3, taken from reference TRBV7-9 and TRBJ2-7): DTGVSQNPRHKITKRGQNVTFRCDPISEHNRLYWYRQTLGQGPEFLTYFQNEAQLEKSRLLSDRFSAERPKGSFSTLEIQRTEQGDSAMYLCASSGGTYEQYFGPGTRLTVT.

V and J are TRBV3-1 (or the pseudogene TRBV3-2) and TRBJ2-5, with D possibly being TRBD1 (5 bases). Germline CDR1 reads LGHDT; CDR2 reads YNNKEL (reference sequence). This CDR3 has 14 amino acids. Trimming took off 1 base at V and 3 bases at J, with 9 bases between the two ends. The CDR3 loop is CASSQAVGEETQYF. The CDR3 DNA sequence: TGTGCCAGCAGCCAAGCGGTAGGGGAAGAGACCCAGTACTTC.

J is TRBJ1-5 and V is TRBV7-2; TRBD1 agrees at 7 bases. CDR1 is SGHTA and CDR2 is FQGNSA in the germline V gene. The length of the CDR3 is 17 residues. V was pared by 5 bases and J by 0 bases, with 10 bases of the junction left unmatched. The CDR3 region is CASSPSGTAYSNQPQHF. CDR3 in DNA: TGTGCCAGCAGCCCGAGTGGGACAGCATATAGCAATCAGCCCCAGCATTTT.

The rearrangement links TRBV5-1 to TRBJ1-3; D gene uncertain. The V gene's germline CDR1 is SGHRS and CDR2 YFSETQ. The CDR3 is 16 amino acids. The V and J ends lost 1 base and 0 bases respectively, with 11 bases between them. In nucleotides, the CDR3 is TGCGCCAGCAGCTTGTCGGGCGGGATCTCTGGAAACACCATATATTTT. Its translation is CASSLSGGISGNTIYF.

Here the CDR3 DNA reads TGTGCCAGCTCCGGGAGGTTTGGGGATACGCAGTATTTT. It encodes CASSGRFGDTQYF. The chain carries TRBV2 and TRBJ2-3; 7 bases are shared with TRBD2. This CDR3 is built from 13 residues. Germline V lookup: CDR1 SNHLY, CDR2 FYNNEI. J gave up 6 bases and V 8 bases, and 8 bases lay outside the gene matches. Drawing the rest from reference TRBV2 and TRBJ2-3, the complete variable domain is EPEVTQTPSHQVTQMGQEVILRCVPISNHLYFYWYRQILGQKVEFLVSFYNNEISEKSEIFDDQFSVERPDGSNFTLKIRSTKLEDSAMYFCASSGRFGDTQYFGPGTRLTVL.

CDR3 sequence reads: CASSLRGQGAYEQYF. In DNA, the CDR3 is TGTGCCAGCAGTTTACGGGGCCAGGGGGCCTACGAGCAGTACTTC. The rearrangement joins TRBV27 to TRBJ2-7, with 7 bases lining up with TRBD1. In germline, CDR1 is MNHEY, CDR2 SMNVEV (reference sequence). The V gene end was trimmed by 2 bases and the J gene end by 2 bases; junction bases not matched to a gene: 6. The CDR3 runs to 15 residues.

This clone was seen only once. The rearrangement joins TRBV6-5 to TRBJ2-7; 10 bases map to TRBD2. CDR1 MNHEY and CDR2 SVGAGI come from the germline V gene. After removal of 7 bases from V and 0 bases from J, the junction contained 6 bases not matched to a gene. The CDR3 sequence is 15 residues long. The DNA for the CDR3 is TGTGCCAGCATTCGAACTAGCGGGGCCTCCTACGAGCAGTACTTC. Protein product: CASIRTSGASYEQYF.

V usage is TRBV10-3 and J usage is TRBJ1-6; 7 bases are shared with TRBD1. The trim removed 0 bases at V and 10 bases at J, leaving 3 bases unmatched. Germline CDR1 is ENHRY and CDR2 is SYGVKD. There are 14 residues in the CDR3. The CDR3 region has the DNA TGTGCCATCAGTGAGTCAGGGGGCGGATCACCCCTCCACTTT. Translating it yields CAISESGGGSPLHF.

J is TRBJ2-2 and V is TRBV24-1; D possibly corresponds to TRBD1 (6 bases). Germline assignment: CDR1 KGHDR and CDR2 SFDVKD. V lost 4 bases and J lost 1, with 12 bases in between. The CDR3 is 16 residues long. The CDR3 nucleotides are TGTGCCACCAGTGACCCCGGGACAAAGAACACCGGGGAGCTGTTTTTT. This encodes CATSDPGTKNTGELFF.

The rearrangement uses TRBV5-1 and TRBJ1-1; 11 nucleotides align to TRBD1. Germline values: CDR1 SGHRS, CDR2 YFSETQ. The CDR3 consists of 14 residues. The V and J ends lost 4 bases and 6 bases, in that order; junction bases with no gene match: 5. The CDR3 DNA reads as TGCGCCAGCAGCGAACCGGGACAGGGGGCTGAAGCTTTCTTT. This codes for CASSEPGQGAEAFF.

The chain employs TRBV9 and TRBJ2-7; D may be TRBD2 (5 bases). Per the germline V gene, CDR1 is SGDLS and CDR2 is YYNGEE. The CDR3 runs to 14 residues. V was clipped by 0 bases and J by 5 bases, with 12 bases between them. CDR3 loop: CASSVGGFFDEQYF. CDR3 nucleotides: TGTGCCAGCAGCGTAGGAGGGTTTTTCGACGAGCAGTACTTC.

J is TRBJ2-1 and V is TRBV5-1, with 12 bases aligning to TRBD2. V lost 4 bases and J lost 2; bases outside the gene matches: 1. CDR3 length equals 15 residues. Germline CDR1 and CDR2: SGHRS and YFSETQ. The CDR3 DNA reads TGCGCCAGCAGCCGGACTAGCGGGACCTACAATGAGCAGTTCTTC. It translates to CASSRTSGTYNEQFF.

The chain recombines TRBV28 with TRBJ2-1, with TRBD2 identical over 7 bases. Per germline, CDR1 MDHEN and CDR2 SYDVKM. The CDR3 has 14 amino acids. J lost 7 bases, V lost 2 bases, and 5 bases had no gene match. CDR3 residues: CASSLEGLINEQFF. The CDR3 DNA reads TGTGCCAGCAGTTTAGAGGGACTAATAAATGAGCAGTTCTTC.

In its sample, this clone was seen a few times. This chain's CDR3 is CATSDLGGPSNTGELFF. Here the CDR3 DNA reads TGTGCCACCAGTGATTTAGGGGGTCCTTCGAACACCGGGGAGCTGTTTTTT. The chain employs TRBV24-1 and TRBJ2-2; a possible D gene is TRBD1 (6 bases). V was shortened by 1 base and J by 0 bases, with 11 bases between the two germline ends. Germline V gives CDR1 KGHDR, CDR2 SFDVKD. This CDR3 comprises 17 residues.

This clone was seen just once. This CDR3 reads CASSLGWTETEAFF. DNA of the CDR3: TGTGCCAGCAGCTTGGGCTGGACAGAGACTGAAGCTTTCTTT. The V gene is TRBV5-5, the J gene TRBJ1-1; D may be TRBD1 (6 bases). V dropped 0 bases and J dropped 5 bases, with 11 bases sitting between them. The length of the CDR3 is 14 residues. Germline CDR1 reads SGHKS; CDR2 reads YYEKEE (reference sequence).

This rearrangement joins TRBV5-6 to TRBJ2-7, with a possible D match to TRBD1 (5 bases). Trimming took 2 bases from V and 7 from J, leaving 7 bases between them. CDR3 size: 11 residues. CDR1 SGHDT and CDR2 YYEEEE come from the germline V gene. CDR3 region: CASSLRQEQYF. The CDR3 DNA reads as TGTGCCAGCAGCTTAAGACAGGAGCAGTACTTC. The full variable domain, in which reference TRBV5-6 and TRBJ2-7 provide the parts outside the CDR3, is DAGVTQSPTHLIKTRGQQVTLRCSPKSGHDTVSWYQQALGQGPQFIFQYYEEEERQRGNFPDRFSGHQFPNYSSELNVNALLLGDSALYLCASSLRQEQYFGPGTRLTVT.